This TCR beta chain appears in the sequencing data of a study of blood T cell repertoires in COVID-19. Whole-study context: Specimens from acute and convalescent COVID-19 originated in the United States, Italy and Spain. T cells, B-cell-depleted T cells, or PBMCs provided the cDNA or gDNA that served as material.

Assay: immunoSEQ multiplex PCR; the TCRdb copy retains only in-frame clones and omits some. The sample records around 190,000 clones, approximately 80% being singletons. V was shortened by 1 base and J by 4 bases, with 14 bases between the two germline ends. Germline V gives CDR1 LNHDA, CDR2 SQIVND (reference sequence). The CDR3 is made up of 15 amino acids. The genes are TRBV19 and TRBJ2-7; possibly TRBD2 for D (6 bases). The TCR sequence derives from a human donor in a cohort sampled during active COVID-19. Sequencing was performed on peripheral blood. The CDR3 coding sequence is TGTGCCAGTAGTATAGGTACGGGAGTACCTTACGAGCAGTACTTC. This translates into CASSIGTGVPYEQYF.